What follows is one TCR beta chain and its context. This sample is drawn from a study of blood T cell repertoires in COVID-19. On the study more broadly: There were acute and convalescent COVID-19 samples, and they came from the United States, Italy and Spain. Sample material is recorded as cDNA or gDNA derived from T cells, B-cell-depleted T cells, or PBMCs.

Original methodology: Quantification of nucleated cells was approximated via reference gene primer amplification. Measured with immunoSEQ multiplex PCR; TCRdb has only the in-frame clones, and not every one. The DNA gave D and trimming, while V, J and clone size come from that table. The sample includes roughly 78,000 clones, around 90% of them seen just once. The V gene lost 0 bases and the J gene lost 3 bases, with 15 bases spanning the gap. From germline, CDR1 is LGHDT and CDR2 YNNKEL (reference sequence). The CDR3 is 17 residues long. V usage is TRBV3-1 (or the pseudogene TRBV3-2) and J usage is TRBJ2-1, with no clear D. The specimen sequenced was peripheral blood. The origin of this receptor is a middle-aged man with acute or convalescent COVID-19. This chain's CDR3 is CASSQDVEQTYYNEQFF. CDR3 sequence (DNA): TGTGCCAGCAGCCAAGATGTGGAACAGACCTACTACAATGAGCAGTTCTTC.